The rows below give T cell receptor beta chains drawn from one sample of a study of cytomegalovirus exposure and HLA in healthy donors. Only in-frame clones appear in the TCRdb table, and some are missing; sequencing was by immunoSEQ multiplex PCR. This table holds some 270,000 clones, 85% to 95% found once. Specimen: PBMCs. The receptors come from a girl aged 2 to 9 in good health and CMV-seronegative. The CDR3 runs from the conserved cysteine through the conserved F or W. Fields, in order: J gene, D gene, V gene, CDR3 protein. The D gene is left open where the match is weak.

J gene: TRBJ2-1
D gene: NA
V gene: TRBV13
CDR3 protein: CASSRPTDTHEQFF

J gene: TRBJ2-7
D gene: TRBD1
V gene: TRBV2
CDR3 protein: CASSGQGRGYEQYF

J gene: TRBJ1-2
D gene: TRBD1
V gene: TRBV10-3
CDR3 protein: CATDGQDYGYTF

J gene: TRBJ1-2
D gene: TRBD1
V gene: TRBV15
CDR3 protein: CATSRDYRQGNYGYTF

J gene: TRBJ1-1
D gene: NA
V gene: TRBV29-1
CDR3 protein: CSVERGSEAFF

J gene: TRBJ2-2
D gene: TRBD1
V gene: TRBV6-5
CDR3 protein: CASSRTGTGELFF

J gene: TRBJ1-4
D gene: TRBD1
V gene: TRBV28
CDR3 protein: CASRYPGQRKLFF

J gene: TRBJ2-7
D gene: TRBD1
V gene: TRBV10-1
CDR3 protein: CASSESGTGKRGYEQYF

J gene: TRBJ2-3
D gene: NA
V gene: TRBV11-2
CDR3 protein: CASSQTFAVTDTQYF

J gene: TRBJ2-7
D gene: TRBD2
V gene: TRBV5-1
CDR3 protein: CASSLAQRGEQQYF

J gene: TRBJ1-2
D gene: TRBD1
V gene: TRBV5-1
CDR3 protein: CASSNGTGALGGGYTF

J gene: TRBJ1-5
D gene: NA
V gene: TRBV18
CDR3 protein: CASTLSGDQPQHF

J gene: TRBJ1-1
D gene: TRBD1
V gene: TRBV7-9
CDR3 protein: CASSLLTGAEAFF